This record looks at one T cell receptor (beta chain) sequence and its context. The antigen is unknown. The source of the sample is a study of OX40 agonist ivuxolimab in advanced cancers. Overall study findings and caveats: Also present in some nonresponders was a low level of normalized T-cell clonal expansion. Clonal expansion among partial responders at 0.1-3.0 mg/kg ranked near the lowest. Averaged across samples, CD8+ T cells carried more expanded clones than CD4+ did.

The table came from immunoSEQ multiplex PCR; TCRdb's copy has only in-frame clones and leaves some out. The table records tens of thousands of clones, about 80% of them present only once. This sequence was found in an adult with an advanced solid tumor such as melanoma, head and neck, liver or kidney cancer. The sequences come from CD4+ or CD8+ T cells sorted from blood, collected in a trial of the OX40 agonist ivuxolimab.

CDR3 loop: CASSPRNRGQETQYF. The CDR3, as DNA: TGTGCCAGCAGTCCCCGCAACAGGGGGCAAGAGACCCAGTACTTC. The chain joins TRBV27 to TRBJ2-5; 8 bases fit TRBD1. The germline V gene has CDR1 MNHEY and CDR2 SMNVEV (reference sequence). The ends lost 5 bases at V and 2 bases at J; junction bases unmatched: 7. This CDR3 comprises 15 residues.